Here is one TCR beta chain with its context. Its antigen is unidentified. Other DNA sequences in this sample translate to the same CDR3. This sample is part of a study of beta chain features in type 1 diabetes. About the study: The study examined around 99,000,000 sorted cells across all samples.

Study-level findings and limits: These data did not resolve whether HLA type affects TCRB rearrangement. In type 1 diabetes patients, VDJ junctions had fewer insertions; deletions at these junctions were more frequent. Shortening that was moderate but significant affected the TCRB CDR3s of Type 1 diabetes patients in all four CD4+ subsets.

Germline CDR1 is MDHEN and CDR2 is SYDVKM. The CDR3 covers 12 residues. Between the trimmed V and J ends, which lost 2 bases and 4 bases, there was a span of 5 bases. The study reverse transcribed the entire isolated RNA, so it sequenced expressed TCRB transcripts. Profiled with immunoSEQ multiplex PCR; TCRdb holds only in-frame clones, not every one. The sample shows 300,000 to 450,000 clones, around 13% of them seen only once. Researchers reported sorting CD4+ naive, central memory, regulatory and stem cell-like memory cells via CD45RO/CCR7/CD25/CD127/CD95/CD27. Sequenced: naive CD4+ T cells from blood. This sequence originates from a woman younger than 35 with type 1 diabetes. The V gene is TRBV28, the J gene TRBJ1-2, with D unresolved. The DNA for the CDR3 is TGTGCCAGCAGTTTAGGCGGCTATGGCTACACCTTC. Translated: CASSLGGYGYTF.